Listed here is a single TCR beta chain. Its specificity is unknown. Nobody recorded the CMV serostatus of this donor. These data originate in a study of cytomegalovirus exposure and HLA in healthy donors. Use of 60 Vbeta and 13 Jbeta primers characterized the PCR. Produced via immunoSEQ multiplex PCR; TCRdb's table is partial and in-frame only. The data show 130,000 to 150,000 clones, 70% to 75% seen once. Study-wide results and limits: Data from an earlier analysis indicated that most TCR beta V segments were productive either about 87% or about 30% of the time.

Trimming took off 7 bases at V and 6 bases at J, with 19 bases between the two ends. The CDR3 is 15 residues long. CDR1 MNHEY and CDR2 SMNVEV come from the germline V gene (reference sequence). The sample consisted of PBMCs. V and J are TRBV27 and TRBJ1-5; TRBD1 is a possible D gene (5 bases). This receptor was identified in a human donor in good health. The CDR3 protein is CASNAQGGSRQPQHF. The CDR3 nucleotides read TGTGCCAGCAATGCCCAGGGAGGCTCCCGTCAGCCCCAGCATTTT.